This T cell receptor (beta chain) emerged from a study of Graves' ophthalmopathy and Graves' hyperthyroidism. Clinical symptoms and serum thyroxine were used for diagnosis; TRAb, thyroid ultrasound and orbital computed tomography were also relied on. A roughly 9.7 ml volume of fresh peripheral blood provided the PBMCs. RNA transcripts provided the template for amplifying TCR beta CDR3 regions. HTBI-primed RT-PCR formed the first round, and a multiplex PCR formed the second. A single record per CDR3 protein comes from TCRdb applying MiXCR to the multiplex PCR reads. This table has hundreds of thousands of distinct CDR3 sequences, over 40% appearing once. Worth noting for this clonotype: Its specificity is unknown.

Study-wide findings and caveats: Discriminating ophthalmopathy from stable hyperthyroidism, a 13-signature model attained a sensitivity of about 88% and a specificity of about 81%. Detection in blood was also observed for most expanded thyroid clonotypes above 0.001 frequency.

This CDR3 has 13 amino acids. Germline CDR1 MRHNA, CDR2 SNTAGT. With V trimmed by 7 bases and J by 6 bases, 8 bases remained unmatched. V and J are TRBV6-4 and TRBJ2-7, with 8 bases aligning to TRBD1. The receptor was derived from an adult man with Graves' ophthalmopathy. The sample comprised peripheral blood. The CDR3 sequence: CASITGQGGEQYF. CDR3 nucleotides: TGTGCCAGCATCACCGGACAGGGCGGCGAGCAGTACTTC.